The 20 T cell receptor beta chains given below trace back to one sample, sequenced in a study of immune reconstitution after stem cell transplant in scleroderma. TCRdb reprocessed the RT-PCR reads via MiXCR and lists one record per CDR3 protein. Among around 6,000 distinct CDR3 sequences listed, roughly 8% were seen once. This sample was obtained before or after autologous hematopoietic stem cell transplantation (not recorded which). The receptors stem from a male donor with systemic sclerosis.

The chain couples TRBV5-6 to TRBJ2-1, with D maybe TRBD2 (6 bases). The germline CDR1 and CDR2 sequences are SGHDT and YYEEEE. This CDR3 is built from 12 residues. V lost 4 bases and J 7 bases, leaving 9 bases between the germline ends. For the CDR3, the DNA is TGTGCCAGCAGCCGACTAGGAAATGAGCAGTTCTTC. Translating it yields CASSRLGNEQFF.

The chain employs TRBV5-1 and TRBJ2-3; unclear D gene. Trimming shortened V by 0 bases and J by 6 bases, and 5 bases separated the two germline ends. The germline gives CDR1 SGHRS, CDR2 YFSETQ. This CDR3 region has 12 residues. DNA of the CDR3: TGCGCCAGCAGCTTGGATGGGGATACGCAGTATTTT. Its translation is CASSLDGDTQYF. The entire variable domain, with the rest obtained from reference TRBV5-1 and TRBJ2-3, is as follows: KAGVTQTPRYLIKTRGQQVTLSCSPISGHRSVSWYQQTPGQGLQFLFEYFSETQRNKGNFPGRFSGRQFSNSRSEMNVSTLELGDSALYLCASSLDGDTQYFGPGTRLTVL.

A few counts support this clonotype. V gene TRBV20-1 combines with J gene TRBJ2-2; TRBD2 matches at 11 bases. The CDR3 is 16 amino acids. Per the germline V gene, CDR1 is DFQATT and CDR2 is SNEGSKA (reference sequence). V lost 3 bases to trimming and J lost 2 bases; unmatched junction nucleotides: 5. DNA of the CDR3: TGCAGTGCTAGTACTAGCGGGAGCGGTAACACCGGGGAGCTGTTTTTT. It yields the protein CSASTSGSGNTGELFF.

In this sample, this clonotype is medium-sized. The chain is built from TRBV29-1 and TRBJ1-1; D gene ambiguous. This CDR3 spans 13 amino acids. Germline CDR1 SQVTM, CDR2 ANQGSEA. Trimming shortened V by 8 bases and J by 1 base, and 14 bases separated the two germline ends. The CDR3 DNA reads as TGCAGCCTAGCAGGTAGGGCGAACACTGAAGCTTTCTTT. Residues: CSLAGRANTEAFF.

This clonotype has only a few counts. J is TRBJ2-2 and V is TRBV12-3 or TRBV12-4, with 8 bases lining up with TRBD1. Losses at the gene ends were 6 bases for V and 1 base for J; bases not matched to a gene: 4. This CDR3 comprises 15 residues. For the CDR3, the DNA is TGTGCCAGCAGGTCCGGGACAGGGAACACCGGGGAGCTGTTTTTT. Translated, it gives CASRSGTGNTGELFF.

This clonotype has only a few counts. The chain carries TRBV7-9 and TRBJ2-1; 8 nucleotides line up with TRBD1. With V trimmed by 6 bases and J by 8 bases, 9 bases remained unmatched. The CDR3 length is 14 residues. Germline CDR1 is SEHNR and CDR2 is FQNEAQ (reference sequence). The CDR3 loop is CASRTGAVGDEQFF. The DNA for the CDR3 is TGTGCCAGCAGGACAGGGGCGGTCGGGGATGAGCAGTTCTTC.

This clonotype was detected only a few times. The V call is TRBV5-1, the J call TRBJ1-2; 7 bases match TRBD1. There are 15 residues in the CDR3. CDR1 is SGHRS, CDR2 YFSETQ, per germline. After removal of 4 bases from V and 4 bases from J, the junction contained 10 bases not matched to a gene. The CDR3 bases are TGCGCCAGCAGCCTGGGACAGAGCATCTCCTATGGCTACACCTTC. Residues: CASSLGQSISYGYTF.

This clonotype was picked up a small number of times. The V and J genes are TRBV20-1 and TRBJ1-1, with D possibly matching TRBD1 (5 bases). The CDR3 is 15 amino acids. The germline V gene has CDR1 DFQATT and CDR2 SNEGSKA (reference sequence). V was clipped by 2 bases and J by 3 bases, with 16 bases between them. CDR3 DNA sequence: TGCAGTGCTAGACGCCAGGCAGGGTTTTACACTGAAGCTTTCTTT. Amino acids: CSARRQAGFYTEAFF.

This chain joins TRBV5-1 and TRBJ2-5; 12 bases are a match to TRBD2. The CDR3 spans 16 residues. CDR1 and CDR2 from the germline V gene are SGHRS and YFSETQ. Trimming cost V 4 bases and J 4 bases; bases outside gene matches: 8. For the CDR3, the DNA is TGCGCCAGCAGCCCAGGACTAGCGGGAAGGGGAGAGACCCAGTACTTC. Translated, it gives CASSPGLAGRGETQYF.

The chain carries TRBV7-9 and TRBJ2-7; D not certain. Germline V gives CDR1 SEHNR, CDR2 FQNEAQ (reference sequence). Trimming removed 10 bases from V and 6 bases from J, with 10 bases in between. The CDR3 contains 10 residues. The DNA of the CDR3 is TGTGCCACCGGAGAAGGCGAGCAGTACTTC. Translating it yields CATGEGEQYF.

In this sample, this clonotype is medium-sized. V gene TRBV6-5 combines with J gene TRBJ2-7, with TRBD2 identical over 7 bases. Germline V gene data show CDR1 as MNHEY and CDR2 as SVGAGI. The CDR3 totals 16 residues. V was pared by 0 bases and J by 2 bases, with 7 bases of the junction left unmatched. The chain's CDR3 is CASSYSRASGTYEQYF. CDR3 nucleotide sequence: TGTGCCAGCAGTTACTCTAGAGCTAGCGGAACCTACGAGCAGTACTTC.

This clonotype came up a few times. This chain uses TRBV18 with TRBJ2-1, with TRBD2 matching over 11 bases. The germline gives CDR1 KGHSH, CDR2 LQKENI. The length of the CDR3 is 17 residues. J lost 2 bases, V lost 5 bases, and 8 bases had no gene match. CDR3 amino acids: CASSAPGTSGPYNEQFF. As DNA, the CDR3 is TGTGCCAGCTCAGCCCCCGGGACTAGCGGCCCCTACAATGAGCAGTTCTTC. Supplemented by reference TRBV18 and TRBJ2-1, the full variable domain reads NAGVMQNPRHLVRRRGQEARLRCSPMKGHSHVYWYRQLPEEGLKFMVYLQKENIIDESGMPKERFSAEFPKEGPSILRIQQVVRGDSAAYFCASSAPGTSGPYNEQFFGPGTRLTVL.

Only a few counts were recorded for this clonotype. This sequence joins TRBV7-2 and TRBJ2-3; D is uncertain. The CDR3 loop spans 14 amino acids. The V end was cut by 3 bases, the J end by 1 base, with 8 bases between. CDR1 SGHTA and CDR2 FQGNSA come from the germline V gene. The CDR3 here is CASSFGGGTDTQYF. The CDR3 DNA reads as TGTGCCAGCAGCTTCGGTGGCGGCACAGATACGCAGTATTTT.

This clonotype is labeled medium-sized. V usage is TRBV20-1 and J usage is TRBJ2-3; D might be TRBD2 (6 bases). Between the trimmed V and J ends, which lost 3 bases and 1 base, there was a span of 14 bases. CDR1 is DFQATT and CDR2 is SNEGSKA in the germline V gene (reference sequence). CDR3 size: 15 residues. The CDR3, as DNA: TGCAGTGCTAGCCGTCCGGGAGCGCGCACAGATACGCAGTATTTT. Its protein product is CSASRPGARTDTQYF.

This clonotype is medium-sized. The gene calls are TRBV5-1 and TRBJ1-2; possibly TRBD1 for D (6 bases). Germline V CDR1 and CDR2: SGHRS, YFSETQ. Trimming pared 4 bases from V and 2 bases from J, leaving 6 bases between. The CDR3 has 12 amino acids. CDR3 nucleotide sequence: TGCGCCAGCAGCACAGGGAACTATGGCTACACCTTC. Translated, it gives CASSTGNYGYTF.

The chain combines TRBV5-1 with TRBJ2-1; D is undetermined. The ends were cut back, 3 bases at V and 3 bases at J, with 7 bases in the middle. The CDR3 is 13 amino acids. CDR1 and CDR2 (germline): SGHRS, YFSETQ. DNA for the CDR3: TGCGCCAGCAGCTACCAATACTACAATGAGCAGTTCTTC. As protein: CASSYQYYNEQFF. The full variable domain, rest sourced from reference TRBV5-1 and TRBJ2-1, is KAGVTQTPRYLIKTRGQQVTLSCSPISGHRSVSWYQQTPGQGLQFLFEYFSETQRNKGNFPGRFSGRQFSNSRSEMNVSTLELGDSALYLCASSYQYYNEQFFGPGTRLTVL.

This clonotype is classed as medium-sized. The CDR3 region is CASSPRAGGQETQYF. The CDR3 DNA follows: TGTGCCAGCTCACCGAGGGCAGGGGGTCAAGAGACCCAGTACTTC. V and J are TRBV18 and TRBJ2-5, with TRBD1 matching over 7 bases. The V and J ends lost 3 bases and 2 bases, in that order; junction bases with no gene match: 6. Germline V lookup: CDR1 KGHSH, CDR2 LQKENI. The CDR3 totals 15 residues.

This clonotype was picked up a small number of times. The chain recombines TRBV10-3 with TRBJ1-1; 7 nucleotides align to TRBD1. The CDR3 loop spans 13 amino acids. CDR1 ENHRY and CDR2 SYGVKD come from the germline V gene. Trimming removed 6 bases from V and 1 base from J; junction bases left unmatched: 2. The CDR3 nucleotides are TGTGCCATCAGCGACAGGGCGAACACTGAAGCTTTCTTT. Encoded protein: CAISDRANTEAFF.

In this sample, this clonotype is medium-sized. The chain recombines TRBV29-1 with TRBJ1-1, with D perhaps TRBD1 (5 bases). From germline, CDR1 is SQVTM and CDR2 ANQGSEA. The V and J ends lost 1 base and 2 bases respectively, with 8 bases between them. The CDR3 consists of 13 residues. The CDR3 DNA sequence: TGCAGCGTTGAAGGGGGCTTTAACACTGAAGCTTTCTTT. Protein product: CSVEGGFNTEAFF.

Within the sample, this clonotype is medium-sized (0.01 to 0.1%). The chain's CDR3 is CARKGGNQPQHF. As DNA, the CDR3 is TGTGCCAGGAAGGGTGGGAATCAGCCCCAGCATTTT. The chain uses TRBV7-9 and TRBJ1-5; D remains unclear. Germline CDR1 and CDR2: SEHNR and FQNEAQ (reference sequence). V shed 9 bases and J shed 4 bases, with 10 bases lying between them. This CDR3 contains 12 residues.